The 26 T cell receptor beta chains listed next were all sequenced from one sample in a study of blood T cell repertoires in COVID-19. TCRdb keeps only in-frame clones here, not all; method: immunoSEQ multiplex PCR. Found here are 250,000 to 300,000 clones, 88% of them singletons; the top ten hold around 11%. Sample: peripheral blood. The receptor set was obtained from a woman under 40 with COVID-19, enrolled during active disease.

The rearrangement links TRBV24-1 to TRBJ2-2; tentatively, D is TRBD1 (7 bases). The CDR3 sequence is 15 residues long. CDR1 and CDR2 from the germline V gene are KGHDR and SFDVKD. Between the trimmed V and J ends, which lost 7 bases and 3 bases, there was a span of 14 bases. In nucleotides, the CDR3 is TGTGCCACCAGGGAGGGACAGCCAGACACCGGGGAGCTGTTTTTT. It translates to CATREGQPDTGELFF.

The chain joins TRBV28 to TRBJ2-2, with D unclear. The V gene lost 8 bases and the J gene lost 1 base, with 8 bases spanning the gap. Germline assignment: CDR1 MDHEN and CDR2 SYDVKM. The CDR3 runs to 13 residues. CDR3 DNA sequence: TGTGCCAGCGGAGTGCTGAACACCGGGGAGCTGTTTTTT. Encoded protein: CASGVLNTGELFF.

This chain connects TRBV6-5 to TRBJ2-1; D call uncertain. Germline CDR1 is MNHEY and CDR2 is SVGAGI. Trimming shortened V by 6 bases and J by 7 bases, and 10 bases separated the two germline ends. The CDR3 contains 12 residues. The CDR3 spells CASRRRGNEQFF. The CDR3 DNA is TGTGCCAGCAGGCGCAGAGGTAATGAGCAGTTCTTC.

This clone appeared a few times. The chain links TRBV6-2 or TRBV6-3 to TRBJ2-7, with D unclear. The CDR3 runs 15 residues. Germline-derived CDR1 and CDR2 are MNHEY and SVGEGT. V was pared by 0 bases and J by 2 bases, with 11 bases between. The CDR3 spells CASSYSQFVAYEQYF. The CDR3 DNA reads TGTGCCAGCAGTTACTCGCAGTTTGTCGCCTACGAGCAGTACTTC.

V and J are TRBV27 and TRBJ1-4, with 7 nucleotides matching TRBD1. V lost 2 bases and J lost 7; bases outside the gene matches: 10. The CDR3 length is 16 residues. Germline V gene sequence: CDR1 MNHEY, CDR2 SMNVEV (reference sequence). The CDR3 DNA reads TGTGCCAGCAGTTTAGGCCAGGGGGGCCGGGTTGAAAAACTGTTTTTT. Translation: CASSLGQGGRVEKLFF.

The chain carries TRBV30 and TRBJ1-1; the match to TRBD1 covers 9 bases. Germline V gene sequence: CDR1 GTSNPN, CDR2 SVGIG (reference sequence). The ends lost 0 bases at V and 1 base at J; junction bases unmatched: 6. This CDR3 spans 16 amino acids. Here the CDR3 DNA reads TGTGCCTGGAGTGTTAAGGCGGGACAGGGGAACACTGAAGCTTTCTTT. Its translation is CAWSVKAGQGNTEAFF.

The gene calls are TRBV28 and TRBJ1-5; 7 nucleotides match TRBD1. J was trimmed by 1 base and V by 2 bases; bases with no gene match: 5. The CDR3 loop spans 16 amino acids. CDR1 is MDHEN, CDR2 SYDVKM, per germline. The chain's CDR3 is CASSLVGGNSNQPQHF. CDR3 DNA: TGTGCCAGCAGTTTAGTAGGGGGCAACAGCAATCAGCCCCAGCATTTT.

This chain connects TRBV28 to TRBJ2-7; 8 bases fit TRBD1. V was clipped by 4 bases and J by 9 bases; unmatched bases: 11. The V gene's germline CDR1 is MDHEN and CDR2 SYDVKM. The CDR3 sequence is 14 residues long. CDR3 in amino acids: CASSSAGGVLGQYF. The CDR3 region has the DNA TGTGCCAGCAGTTCGGCAGGGGGCGTGTTGGGGCAGTACTTC.

The V gene is TRBV4-3, the J gene TRBJ1-2; 8 bases fit TRBD1. The CDR3 contains 15 residues. Germline-derived CDR1 and CDR2 are LGHNA and YSLEER. J was trimmed by 2 bases and V by 4 bases; bases with no gene match: 6. The CDR3 here is CASSPTGQANYGYTF. As DNA, the CDR3 is TGCGCCAGCAGCCCAACGGGACAGGCCAACTATGGCTACACCTTC.

The chain is built from TRBV7-9 and TRBJ2-7; D gene uncertain. The CDR3 extends over 13 amino acids. Per the germline V gene, CDR1 is SEHNR and CDR2 is FQNEAQ (reference sequence). Trimming removed 5 bases at V and 0 bases at J, with 8 bases between. CDR3 in amino acids: CASSPLSSYEQYF. CDR3 sequence (DNA): TGTGCCAGCAGCCCCCTCTCCTCCTACGAGCAGTACTTC. The whole variable domain, filled in from reference TRBV7-9 and TRBJ2-7, reads DTGVSQNPRHKITKRGQNVTFRCDPISEHNRLYWYRQTLGQGPEFLTYFQNEAQLEKSRLLSDRFSAERPKGSFSTLEIQRTEQGDSAMYLCASSPLSSYEQYFGPGTRLTVT.

The V call is TRBV6-5, the J call TRBJ2-7; D possibly corresponds to TRBD1 (5 bases). V lost 5 bases and J lost 5, with 19 bases in between. This CDR3 contains 15 residues. Germline CDR1 and CDR2: MNHEY and SVGAGI. The DNA for the CDR3 is TGTGCCAGCAGTCAACCTGGGGCTAGTCTCCACGAGCAGTACTTC. Its protein product is CASSQPGASLHEQYF.

The chain employs TRBV21-1 and TRBJ1-1; whether TRBD1, the table's D call, matches the DNA was not checked. TRBV21-1 represents a pseudogene. This CDR3 region has 15 residues. For the CDR3, the DNA is TGTGCCAGCAGCAAAGCGAAGGGGGTAGGGTCTGAAGCTTTCTTT. As protein: CASSKAKGVGSEAFF.

The chain couples TRBV5-1 to TRBJ1-4; weak D call: TRBD1 (5 bases). Between the trimmed V and J ends, which lost 5 bases and 8 bases, there was a span of 10 bases. CDR3 length: 12 residues. Looked up from germline, CDR1 is SGHRS and CDR2 is YFSETQ. The CDR3 is CASRTDEEKLFF. For the CDR3, the DNA is TGCGCCAGCAGGACAGACGAGGAAAAACTGTTTTTT.

This chain links TRBV7-8 with TRBJ2-7; D remains unclear. The germline V gene encodes CDR1 SGHVS and CDR2 FQNEAQ. CDR3 length: 15 amino acids. V was trimmed by 1 base and J by 1 base, leaving 11 bases between them. The CDR3 DNA reads TGTGCCAGCAGCTTAGGGGCCCTATCTTCCTACGAGCAGTACTTC. This sequence encodes CASSLGALSSYEQYF.

Concerning this clone itself: Other DNA sequences in the same sample also yield this CDR3. CDR3 in DNA: TGTGCCAGCAGCTTAGGACTAGCGGGAGAGCAGTACTTC. It is translated as CASSLGLAGEQYF. J is TRBJ2-7 and V is TRBV11-2; 11 nucleotides agree with TRBD2. With 1 base clipped from V and 7 bases from J, the junction kept 0 bases outside the gene matches. The germline V gene has CDR1 SGHAT and CDR2 FQNNGV. This CDR3 contains 13 residues.

Only a few counts were recorded for this clone. The chain combines TRBV5-1 with TRBJ1-1; D possibly corresponds to TRBD1 (6 bases). V lost 0 bases and J 5 bases, leaving 11 bases between the germline ends. In germline, CDR1 is SGHRS, CDR2 YFSETQ. CDR3 length equals 14 residues. CDR3 nucleotide sequence: TGCGCCAGCAGCTTGGAAGGGGGATGGACTGAAGCTTTCTTT. It translates to CASSLEGGWTEAFF. The whole variable domain, remainder taken from reference TRBV5-1 and TRBJ1-1, is KAGVTQTPRYLIKTRGQQVTLSCSPISGHRSVSWYQQTPGQGLQFLFEYFSETQRNKGNFPGRFSGRQFSNSRSEMNVSTLELGDSALYLCASSLEGGWTEAFFGQGTRLTVV.

The chain is built from TRBV6-2 or TRBV6-3 and TRBJ2-1; no definite D call. The CDR3 extends over 11 amino acids. V lost 2 bases and J lost 7, with 3 bases in between. Germline V gives CDR1 MNHEY, CDR2 SVGEGT. In DNA form, the CDR3 reads TGTGCCAGCAGTTACCTAAATGAGCAGTTCTTC. Its translation is CASSYLNEQFF.

The chain joins TRBV2 to TRBJ2-6, with a possible D match to TRBD1 (5 bases). The CDR3 sequence is 15 residues long. Per germline, CDR1 SNHLY and CDR2 FYNNEI. The V end was cut by 6 bases, the J end by 1 base, with 10 bases between. The CDR3 DNA reads as TGTGCCAGCAGACTTGGGGCATCTGGGGCCAACGTCCTGACTTTC. Its translation: CASRLGASGANVLTF.

V is TRBV12-3 or TRBV12-4 and J is TRBJ2-1; D remains ambiguous. The CDR3 runs 12 residues. Trimming cost V 5 bases and J 12 bases, with 14 bases left between them. Here the CDR3 reads CASSPAASLQFF. CDR3 in DNA: TGTGCCAGCAGTCCCGCGGCGAGTTTGCAGTTCTTC.

This chain links TRBV7-2 with TRBJ2-3, with 11 nucleotides matching TRBD2. Germline V gene sequence: CDR1 SGHTA, CDR2 FQGNSA. Unmatched junction bases numbered 4, after V lost 1 base and J lost 4 bases. The CDR3 covers 16 residues. Here the CDR3 reads CASSLVVAGGPDTQYF. Written as DNA, the CDR3 is TGTGCCAGCAGCTTAGTAGTAGCGGGAGGGCCAGATACGCAGTATTTT.

This chain links TRBV7-9 with TRBJ2-7; D is possibly TRBD2 (5 bases). The CDR3 extends over 11 amino acids. The V end lost 5 bases, the J end lost 5 bases, and 7 bases lay between the germline ends. Germline lookup yields CDR1 SEHNR and CDR2 FQNEAQ (reference sequence). In DNA, the CDR3 is TGTGCCAGCAGCCCTAGCAACGAGCAGTACTTC. The encoded protein is CASSPSNEQYF.

J is TRBJ2-7 and V is TRBV28; TRBD1 is a possible D gene (6 bases). V lost 3 bases and J lost 0, with 15 bases in between. The CDR3 covers 16 residues. Per the germline V gene, CDR1 is MDHEN and CDR2 is SYDVKM. CDR3 in DNA: TGTGCCAGCAGTTTTTCTCTTCAGGGGCTCTCCTACGAGCAGTACTTC. It translates to CASSFSLQGLSYEQYF. Full variable domain (outside the CDR3, taken from reference TRBV28 and TRBJ2-7): DVKVTQSSRYLVKRTGEKVFLECVQDMDHENMFWYRQDPGLGLRLIYFSYDVKMKEKGDIPEGYSVSREKKERFSLILESASTNQTSMYLCASSFSLQGLSYEQYFGPGTRLTVT.

This chain connects TRBV7-2 to TRBJ2-2, with D possibly matching TRBD1 (5 bases). V was shortened by 1 base and J by 6 bases, with 12 bases between the two germline ends. The CDR3 has 15 amino acids. Germline values: CDR1 SGHTA, CDR2 FQGNSA. DNA for the CDR3: TGTGCCAGCAGCTTAGACGGCAGGGTGGCCGGGGAGCTGTTTTTT. Encoded protein: CASSLDGRVAGELFF. Filled out from reference TRBV7-2 and TRBJ2-2, the complete variable domain reads GAGVSQSPSNKVTEKGKDVELRCDPISGHTALYWYRQSLGQGLEFLIYFQGNSAPDKSGLPSDRFSAERTGGSVSTLTIQRTQQEDSAVYLCASSLDGRVAGELFFGEGSRLTVL.

The sample holds a few counts of this clone. The rearrangement links TRBV7-2 to TRBJ2-7; D is unresolved. V lost 0 bases and J lost 6, with 12 bases in between. The CDR3 runs to 14 residues. CDR1 and CDR2 (germline): SGHTA, FQGNSA. CDR3 in DNA: TGTGCCAGCAGCTTAGCGCGCGACTCCACCGAGCAGTACTTC. Protein sequence: CASSLARDSTEQYF.

The chain recombines TRBV13 with TRBJ1-6; 8 bases agree with TRBD1. The CDR3 is 15 residues long. V dropped 5 bases and J dropped 10; count of bases not matched to a gene: 10. Germline CDR1 PRHDT, CDR2 FYEKMQ (reference sequence). CDR3 DNA sequence: TGTGCCAGCAGCAGGACAGGGATCGGGCGCTCACCCCTCCACTTT. Amino acids: CASSRTGIGRSPLHF.

V is TRBV5-4 and J is TRBJ2-7; D is uncertain. The germline CDR1 and CDR2 sequences are SGHNT and YYREEE (reference sequence). The CDR3 runs to 12 residues. V dropped 0 bases and J dropped 3 bases, with 4 bases sitting between them. CDR3 in amino acids: CASSLDGYEQYF. CDR3 coding DNA: TGTGCCAGCAGCTTGGACGGCTACGAGCAGTACTTC.